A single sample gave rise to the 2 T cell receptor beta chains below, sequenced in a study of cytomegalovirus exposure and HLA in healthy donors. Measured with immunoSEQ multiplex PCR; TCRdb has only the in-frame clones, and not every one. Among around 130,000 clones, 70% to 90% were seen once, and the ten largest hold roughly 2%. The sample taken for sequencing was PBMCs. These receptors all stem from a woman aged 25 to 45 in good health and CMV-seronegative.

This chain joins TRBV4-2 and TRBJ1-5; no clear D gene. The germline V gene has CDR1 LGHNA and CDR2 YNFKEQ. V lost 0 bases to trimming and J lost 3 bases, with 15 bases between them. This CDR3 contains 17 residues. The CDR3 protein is CASSQEIRVDSNQPQHF. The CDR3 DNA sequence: TGTGCCAGCAGCCAAGAGATAAGGGTGGACTCCAATCAGCCCCAGCATTTT.

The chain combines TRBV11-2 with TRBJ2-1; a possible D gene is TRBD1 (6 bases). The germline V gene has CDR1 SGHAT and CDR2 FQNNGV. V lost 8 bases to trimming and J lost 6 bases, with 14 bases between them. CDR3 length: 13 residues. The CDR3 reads CASQTRGTNEQFF. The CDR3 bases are TGTGCCAGCCAGACCAGGGGAACCAATGAGCAGTTCTTC.